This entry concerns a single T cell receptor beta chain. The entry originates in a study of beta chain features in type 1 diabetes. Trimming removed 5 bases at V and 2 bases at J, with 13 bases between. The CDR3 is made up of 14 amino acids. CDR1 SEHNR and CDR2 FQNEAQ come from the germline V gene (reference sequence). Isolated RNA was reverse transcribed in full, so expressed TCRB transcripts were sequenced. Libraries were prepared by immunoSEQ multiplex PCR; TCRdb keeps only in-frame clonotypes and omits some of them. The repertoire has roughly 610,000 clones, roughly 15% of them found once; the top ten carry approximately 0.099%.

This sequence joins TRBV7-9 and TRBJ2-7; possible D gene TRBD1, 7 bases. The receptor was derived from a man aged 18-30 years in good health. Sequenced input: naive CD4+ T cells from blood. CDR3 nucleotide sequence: TGTGCCAGCAGCCCCCAGGGGGGACCCTACGAGCAGTACTTC. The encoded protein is CASSPQGGPYEQYF.